The 5 T cell receptor beta chains below were found in one sample sequenced in a study of control samples from healthy donors and cancer patients. Sequencing used immunoSEQ multiplex PCR; TCRdb keeps in-frame clones, though not all of them. The table records approximately 100,000 clones, approximately 78% of them present only once. Sequencing input: blood. The receptors come from a man between 60 and 75 years old in good health.

This chain uses TRBV7-8 with TRBJ2-5; D call uncertain. The CDR3 spans 13 residues. Trimming removed 5 bases from V and 3 bases from J, with 10 bases in between. Germline assignment: CDR1 SGHVS and CDR2 FQNEAQ. CDR3 protein: CASSGRWEETQYF. As DNA, the CDR3 is TGTGCCAGCAGCGGCAGATGGGAAGAGACCCAGTACTTC.

This clone was observed a few times. The V and J genes are TRBV19 and TRBJ2-7; the D gene is possibly TRBD1 (5 bases). Germline-derived CDR1 and CDR2 are LNHDA and SQIVND (reference sequence). The CDR3 spans 13 residues. Trimming took 4 bases from V and 3 from J, leaving 10 bases between them. The CDR3 loop reads CASSKDTLYEQYF. CDR3 nucleotide sequence: TGTGCCAGTAGTAAGGACACGCTCTACGAGCAGTACTTC.

The J gene is TRBJ2-7, the V gene TRBV4-2; D might be TRBD2 (5 bases). CDR1 is LGHNA, CDR2 YNFKEQ, per germline. The CDR3 is 15 amino acids. The V end lost 0 bases, the J end lost 5 bases, and 14 bases lay between the germline ends. The CDR3 sequence: CASSQELKGSDEQYF. The DNA for the CDR3 is TGTGCCAGCAGCCAAGAGTTAAAGGGTAGCGACGAGCAGTACTTC.

CDR3 sequence: CASSSGGRTEAFF. The CDR3 DNA sequence: TGTGCCAGCAGTTCCGGGGGGCGGACTGAAGCTTTCTTT. The rearrangement links TRBV6-5 to TRBJ1-1; a weak D match, TRBD1 (6 bases). Germline V gives CDR1 MNHEY, CDR2 SVGAGI. The CDR3 contains 13 residues. Trimming left V 4 bases short and J 5 bases short, with 11 bases between.

This chain links TRBV28 with TRBJ1-1; D unresolved. This CDR3 comprises 13 residues. Germline V gives CDR1 MDHEN, CDR2 SYDVKM. Between the trimmed V and J ends, which lost 6 bases and 7 bases, there was a span of 15 bases. CDR3 region: CASRRQAGLEAFF. Here the CDR3 DNA reads TGTGCCAGCAGACGCCAAGCAGGTCTTGAAGCTTTCTTT. The full variable domain, with the rest looked up from reference TRBV28 and TRBJ1-1, is DVKVTQSSRYLVKRTGEKVFLECVQDMDHENMFWYRQDPGLGLRLIYFSYDVKMKEKGDIPEGYSVSREKKERFSLILESASTNQTSMYLCASRRQAGLEAFFGQGTRLTVV.